The 27 T cell receptor beta chains reported below all come from one sample, sequenced in a study of blood T cell repertoires in COVID-19. Profiled with immunoSEQ multiplex PCR; TCRdb holds only in-frame clones, not every one. Of about 52,000 clones listed, around nine tenths are singletons. Sequencing was done on a sample of peripheral blood. Receptors originate from an elderly man with active or convalescent COVID-19.

The chain links TRBV6-5 to TRBJ1-1; 7 nucleotides align to TRBD1. The length of the CDR3 is 14 residues. V lost 2 bases, J lost 4 bases, and 4 bases stayed unmatched. CDR1 MNHEY and CDR2 SVGAGI come from the germline V gene. The CDR3 loop is CASSYRGGFTEAFF. The DNA for the CDR3 is TGTGCCAGCAGTTACAGAGGGGGCTTCACTGAAGCTTTCTTT.

This chain's CDR3 is CASRKTEFEETQYF. The CDR3 DNA follows: TGTGCCAGCAGGAAAACCGAGTTCGAAGAGACCCAGTACTTC. The chain joins TRBV6-5 to TRBJ2-5, with unresolved D. Germline CDR1 MNHEY, CDR2 SVGAGI. The length of the CDR3 is 14 residues. Trimming removed 6 bases from V and 3 bases from J, with 14 bases in between.

This chain connects TRBV28 to TRBJ2-2; D not resolved. The CDR3 sequence is 13 residues long. Per the germline V gene, CDR1 is MDHEN and CDR2 is SYDVKM. Trimming removed 7 bases at V and 0 bases at J, with 6 bases between. The CDR3: CASTEPNTGELFF. DNA of the CDR3: TGTGCCAGCACCGAGCCGAACACCGGGGAGCTGTTTTTT.

CDR3 DNA sequence: TGTGCCAGCAGATCAAGGGACAGGGGGCGAATAGACGAGCAGTACTTC. It is translated as CASRSRDRGRIDEQYF. The chain carries TRBV28 and TRBJ2-7, with TRBD1 matching 12 bases. V was pared by 6 bases and J by 5 bases, with 11 bases of the junction left unmatched. Germline CDR1 is MDHEN and CDR2 is SYDVKM. This CDR3 has 16 residues.

The chain couples TRBV5-1 to TRBJ2-7, with 8 positions matching TRBD1. The CDR3 consists of 14 residues. J lost 5 bases, V lost 4 bases, and 8 bases had no gene match. CDR1 and CDR2 from the germline V gene are SGHRS and YFSETQ. The CDR3 spells CASSLATGVDEQYF. Written as DNA, the CDR3 is TGCGCCAGCAGCCTGGCGACAGGGGTAGACGAGCAGTACTTC.

The chain joins TRBV7-2 to TRBJ2-5; D might be TRBD2 (6 bases). In germline, CDR1 is SGHTA, CDR2 FQGNSA. CDR3 length: 14 residues. V was shortened by 1 base and J by 7 bases, with 13 bases between the two germline ends. The CDR3 is CASSLDVGRGTQYF. CDR3 nucleotide sequence: TGTGCCAGCAGCTTAGACGTGGGGCGGGGGACCCAGTACTTC.

The rearrangement uses TRBV20-1 and TRBJ1-5; D may be TRBD1 (5 bases). This CDR3 comprises 13 residues. V lost 3 bases and J lost 5, with 11 bases in between. Germline lookup yields CDR1 DFQATT and CDR2 SNEGSKA (reference sequence). CDR3 DNA sequence: TGCAGTGCTAGTCTGGGGGGGGATCAGCCCCAGCATTTT. Its translation is CSASLGGDQPQHF.

The rearrangement links TRBV9 to TRBJ1-3; D may be TRBD1 (5 bases). The CDR3 has 14 residues. Germline CDR1 is SGDLS and CDR2 is YYNGEE. Between the trimmed V and J ends, which lost 1 base and 4 bases, there was a span of 9 bases. The CDR3 nucleotides read TGTGCCAGCAGCGTACGGACATTCGGAAACACCATATATTTT. Translation: CASSVRTFGNTIYF.

The chain links TRBV27 to TRBJ1-4, with unresolved D. V shed 0 bases and J shed 8 bases, with 7 bases lying between them. The CDR3 is 13 residues long. Per the germline V gene, CDR1 is MNHEY and CDR2 is SMNVEV (reference sequence). As DNA, the CDR3 is TGTGCCAGCAGTTTATCTGGGAGGGAAAAACTGTTTTTT. Protein product: CASSLSGREKLFF. Supplemented by reference TRBV27 and TRBJ1-4, the full variable domain reads EAQVTQNPRYLITVTGKKLTVTCSQNMNHEYMSWYRQDPGLGLRQIYYSMNVEVTDKGDVPEGYKVSRKEKRNFPLILESPSPNQTSLYFCASSLSGREKLFFGSGTQLSVL.

The V and J genes are TRBV6-5 and TRBJ1-2; 7 nucleotides match TRBD1. Germline CDR1 reads MNHEY; CDR2 reads SVGAGI. V trimming: 7 bases; J trimming: 1 base; junction bases outside the gene matches: 9. The CDR3 extends over 15 amino acids. CDR3 protein: CASTQITGVNYGYTF. DNA of the CDR3: TGTGCCAGCACTCAAATAACAGGGGTTAACTATGGCTACACCTTC.

The V call is TRBV4-3, the J call TRBJ2-7; 7 bases fit TRBD2. CDR1 is LGHNA, CDR2 YSLEER, per germline. Germline trimming cut 0 bases from V and 6 bases from J; bases unmatched to any gene: 8. The CDR3 is made up of 15 amino acids. The CDR3 nucleotides read TGCGCCAGCAGCCAAGATCTGGGGGGGGTAGGCGAGCAGTACTTC. Amino acids: CASSQDLGGVGEQYF.

The J gene is TRBJ2-7, the V gene TRBV6-2 or TRBV6-3, with 8 bases lining up with TRBD2. CDR1 and CDR2 from the germline V gene are MNHEY and SVGEGT. Losses at the gene ends were 6 bases for V and 3 bases for J; bases not matched to a gene: 16. CDR3 size: 17 residues. Here the CDR3 reads CASSFAGPPGGGYEQYF. The CDR3 DNA reads TGTGCCAGCAGCTTCGCGGGTCCTCCGGGAGGGGGCTACGAGCAGTACTTC.

This chain uses TRBV7-2 with TRBJ2-2; D is perhaps TRBD1 (5 bases). CDR3 length: 14 residues. Germline CDR1 and CDR2: SGHTA and FQGNSA. Trimming stripped 5 bases from V and 4 bases from J, with 11 bases between. Written as DNA, the CDR3 is TGTGCCAGCAGCGCCCAGGGTGGCACCGGGGAGCTGTTTTTT. It encodes CASSAQGGTGELFF.

This chain joins TRBV7-9 and TRBJ2-7; D uncertain. V was trimmed by 6 bases and J by 0 bases, leaving 6 bases between them. Germline CDR1 SEHNR, CDR2 FQNEAQ (reference sequence). The CDR3 has 12 residues. The CDR3, as DNA: TGTGCCAGCAGTTTCCACTCCTACGAGCAGTACTTC. This encodes CASSFHSYEQYF.

The rearrangement links TRBV7-6 to TRBJ2-3, with D possibly TRBD2 on 6 matching bases. The V gene lost 1 base and the J gene lost 0 bases, with 11 bases spanning the gap. This CDR3 spans 16 amino acids. Germline V lookup: CDR1 SGHVS, CDR2 FNYEAQ. CDR3 coding DNA: TGTGCCAGCAGCTTAGGGGGGAGCGGGAGCACAGATACGCAGTATTTT. This translates into CASSLGGSGSTDTQYF.

The chain joins TRBV7-8 to TRBJ1-2, with 11 bases aligning to TRBD1. V lost 5 bases, J lost 8 bases, and 7 bases stayed unmatched. In germline, CDR1 is SGHVS, CDR2 FQNEAQ. The CDR3 consists of 14 residues. CDR3 in amino acids: CASSARTGGEGYTF. CDR3 nucleotide sequence: TGTGCCAGCAGCGCCCGGACAGGGGGCGAAGGCTACACCTTC.

The chain employs TRBV15 and TRBJ2-1, with D maybe TRBD2 (6 bases). CDR3 size: 14 residues. The V gene's germline CDR1 is LNHNV and CDR2 YYDKDF (reference sequence). Trimming pared 0 bases from V and 8 bases from J, leaving 11 bases between. The CDR3 reads CATSRDVPGDEQFF. The DNA for the CDR3 is TGTGCCACCAGCAGAGATGTCCCGGGGGATGAGCAGTTCTTC.

The rearrangement links TRBV5-6 to TRBJ1-4, with TRBD1 matching over 9 bases. Germline V lookup: CDR1 SGHDT, CDR2 YYEEEE. V gave up 3 bases and J gave up 7 bases; unmatched junction bases: 7. The CDR3 loop spans 15 amino acids. The CDR3 spells CASSSGTGTREKLFF. The CDR3 DNA is TGTGCCAGCAGCTCTGGGACAGGGACGCGTGAAAAACTGTTTTTT.

The chain links TRBV10-3 to TRBJ1-2; 11 nucleotides line up with TRBD1. This CDR3 is 14 amino acids long. CDR1 is ENHRY and CDR2 is SYGVKD in the germline V gene. Losses at the gene ends were 7 bases for V and 5 bases for J; bases not matched to a gene: 6. The CDR3 reads CAINPGQGVYGYTF. The CDR3 DNA sequence: TGTGCCATCAATCCGGGACAGGGGGTTTATGGCTACACCTTC.

The CDR3 region has the DNA TGTGCCTGGGCCGTAACCCGGTGGGGACTAGCGGGAGGGCGCTACGAGCAGTACTTC. Protein product: CAWAVTRWGLAGGRYEQYF. The chain has TRBV30 and TRBJ2-7, with 16 bases aligning to TRBD2. This CDR3 region has 19 residues. The germline CDR1 and CDR2 sequences are GTSNPN and SVGIG (reference sequence). V shed 5 bases, J shed 3 bases, and the junction held 16 bases outside the gene matches.

V usage is TRBV6-4 and J usage is TRBJ2-2; a weak D match, TRBD1 (5 bases). Trimming took off 4 bases at V and 6 bases at J, with 12 bases between the two ends. Germline lookup yields CDR1 MRHNA and CDR2 SNTAGT. This CDR3 spans 14 amino acids. The CDR3 loop reads CASSAMLGAGELFF. In DNA form, the CDR3 reads TGTGCCAGCAGTGCGATGCTAGGGGCCGGGGAGCTGTTTTTT.

The V gene is TRBV9, the J gene TRBJ2-1, with 11 positions matching TRBD2. The J segment lost 0 bases and the V segment lost 0 bases, leaving 8 bases of the junction unmatched. CDR3 length: 19 amino acids. Per the germline V gene, CDR1 is SGDLS and CDR2 is YYNGEE. The CDR3 here is CASSVAGTSGESSYNEQFF. CDR3 sequence (DNA): TGTGCCAGCAGCGTAGCCGGGACTAGCGGAGAGAGCTCCTACAATGAGCAGTTCTTC.

In its sample, this clone was seen once. The sample has other DNA sequences that encode this CDR3 too. The chain joins TRBV12-3 or TRBV12-4 to TRBJ2-5; D is undetermined. The V and J ends lost 3 bases and 5 bases respectively, with 4 bases between them. There are 11 residues in the CDR3. The CDR3 DNA is TGTGCCAGCAGTTTTTCGGAGACCCAGTACTTC. Translated, it gives CASSFSETQYF.

This chain uses TRBV4-2 with TRBJ1-2, with D possibly matching TRBD1 (5 bases). CDR3 length: 14 residues. V lost 1 base, J lost 5 bases, and 11 bases lay in between. Germline CDR1 is LGHNA and CDR2 is YNFKEQ. Written as DNA, the CDR3 is TGTGCCAGCAGCCAAGCGGGCAGGGAATATGGCTACACCTTC. This sequence encodes CASSQAGREYGYTF.

The V gene is TRBV28, the J gene TRBJ2-3, with 9 bases that match TRBD1. The germline gives CDR1 MDHEN, CDR2 SYDVKM. The J segment lost 1 base and the V segment lost 6 bases, leaving 5 bases of the junction unmatched. The CDR3 is 15 amino acids. For the CDR3, the DNA is TGTGCCAGCAGCATACAGGGGGCGGGCACAGATACGCAGTATTTT. Residues: CASSIQGAGTDTQYF.

The chain has TRBV6-2 or TRBV6-3 and TRBJ2-2, with D perhaps TRBD1 (6 bases). V shed 2 bases and J shed 5 bases, with 12 bases lying between them. The CDR3 sequence is 15 residues long. Germline V gene sequence: CDR1 MNHEY, CDR2 SVGEGT. The CDR3 region has the DNA TGTGCCAGCAGTTACGGCAGGGGAAGGACCGGGGAGCTGTTTTTT. It codes for CASSYGRGRTGELFF.

This chain links TRBV9 with TRBJ1-6; D uncertain. V dropped 3 bases and J dropped 7 bases, with 11 bases sitting between them. The V gene's germline CDR1 is SGDLS and CDR2 YYNGEE. CDR3 length equals 14 residues. CDR3 in DNA: TGTGCCAGCAGCGGGTTAGAATGGAATTCACCCCTCCACTTT. Its protein product is CASSGLEWNSPLHF.